Listed here is a single TCR beta chain. Its antigen is as yet unknown. The record originates from a study of T cell responses to AZD1222 COVID-19 vaccine. Study conclusions and caveats: In the spike-specific TCR repertoire, nearly half reportedly target unmutated variant regions. Of the AZD1222 recipients, only 5 to 7 were seropositive at baseline.

Profiled with immunoSEQ multiplex PCR; TCRdb holds only in-frame clones, not every one. The repertoire consists of roughly 180,000 clones, with just over 90% occurring once and the leading ten covering 1.5% to 2%. V lost 2 bases, J lost 8 bases, and 12 bases lay in between. This CDR3 is 13 amino acids long. This sequence was found in an adult who received the AZD1222 COVID-19 vaccine. The input for sequencing was peripheral blood, taken 28 days after the second AZD1222 dose. V is TRBV12-3 or TRBV12-4 and J is TRBJ1-2; D uncertain. CDR3: CASSLLARRGYTF. The CDR3, as DNA: TGTGCCAGCAGTTTACTTGCGAGGCGCGGCTACACCTTC.